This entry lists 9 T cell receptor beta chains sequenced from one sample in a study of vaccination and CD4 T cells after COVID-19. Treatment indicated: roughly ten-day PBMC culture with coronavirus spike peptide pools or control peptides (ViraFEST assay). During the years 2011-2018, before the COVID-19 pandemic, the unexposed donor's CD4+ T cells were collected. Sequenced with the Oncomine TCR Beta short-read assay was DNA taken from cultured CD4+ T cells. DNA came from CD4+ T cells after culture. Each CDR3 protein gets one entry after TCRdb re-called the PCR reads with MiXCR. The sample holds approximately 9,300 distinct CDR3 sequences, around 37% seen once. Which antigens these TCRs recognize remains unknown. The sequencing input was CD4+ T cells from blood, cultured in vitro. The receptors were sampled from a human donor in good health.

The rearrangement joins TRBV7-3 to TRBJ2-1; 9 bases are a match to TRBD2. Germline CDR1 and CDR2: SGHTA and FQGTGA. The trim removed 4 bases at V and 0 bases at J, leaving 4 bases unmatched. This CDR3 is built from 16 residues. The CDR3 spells CASSSISGSSYNEQFF. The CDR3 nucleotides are TGTGCCAGCAGCTCGATTAGCGGGAGCTCCTACAATGAGCAGTTCTTC.

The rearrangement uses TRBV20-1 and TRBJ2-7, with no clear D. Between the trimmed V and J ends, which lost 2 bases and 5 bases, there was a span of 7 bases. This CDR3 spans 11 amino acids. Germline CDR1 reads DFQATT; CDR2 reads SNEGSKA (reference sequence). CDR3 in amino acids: CSARRANEQYF. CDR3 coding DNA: TGCAGTGCTAGACGGGCTAACGAGCAGTACTTC.

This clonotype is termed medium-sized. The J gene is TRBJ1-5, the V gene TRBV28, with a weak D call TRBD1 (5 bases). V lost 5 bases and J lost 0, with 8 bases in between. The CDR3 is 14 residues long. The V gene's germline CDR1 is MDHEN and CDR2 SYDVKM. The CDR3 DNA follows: TGTGCCAGCAGTGCCGGACATAGCAATCAGCCCCAGCATTTT. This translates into CASSAGHSNQPQHF.

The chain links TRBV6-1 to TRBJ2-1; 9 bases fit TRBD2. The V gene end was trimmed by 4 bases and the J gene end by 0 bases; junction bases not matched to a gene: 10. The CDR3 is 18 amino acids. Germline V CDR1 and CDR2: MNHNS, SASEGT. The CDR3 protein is CASSGRLAGASSYNEQFF. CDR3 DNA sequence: TGTGCCAGCAGTGGCCGATTAGCGGGAGCAAGCTCCTACAATGAGCAGTTCTTC.

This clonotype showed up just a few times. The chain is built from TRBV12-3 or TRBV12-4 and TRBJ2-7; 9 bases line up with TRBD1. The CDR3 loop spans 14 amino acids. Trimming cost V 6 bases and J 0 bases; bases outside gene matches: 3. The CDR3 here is CASRQGQGSYEQYF. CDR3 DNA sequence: TGTGCCAGCAGGCAGGGACAGGGCTCCTACGAGCAGTACTTC.

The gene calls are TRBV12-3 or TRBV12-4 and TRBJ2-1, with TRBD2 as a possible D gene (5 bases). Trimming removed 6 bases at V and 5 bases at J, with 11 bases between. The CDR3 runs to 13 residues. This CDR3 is CASRFGRDNEQFF. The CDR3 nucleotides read TGTGCCAGCAGGTTCGGGCGGGACAATGAGCAGTTCTTC.

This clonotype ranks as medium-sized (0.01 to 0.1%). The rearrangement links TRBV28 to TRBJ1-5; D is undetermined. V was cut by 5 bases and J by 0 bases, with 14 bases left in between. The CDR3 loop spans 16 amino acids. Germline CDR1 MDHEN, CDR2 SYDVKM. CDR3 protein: CASSPLDLYSNQPQHF. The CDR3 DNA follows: TGTGCCAGCAGTCCCCTCGATCTTTATAGCAATCAGCCCCAGCATTTT.

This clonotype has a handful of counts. The CDR3 DNA reads as TGTGCCAGCAGTTACAGGGCAGGGAACCTACGAGAGCAGTACTTC. Its protein is CASSYRAGNLREQYF. The chain uses TRBV6-5 and TRBJ2-7; tentatively, D is TRBD1 (5 bases). CDR3 length: 15 residues. Trimming stripped 2 bases from V and 7 bases from J, with 18 bases between. CDR1 and CDR2 from the germline V gene are MNHEY and SVGAGI.

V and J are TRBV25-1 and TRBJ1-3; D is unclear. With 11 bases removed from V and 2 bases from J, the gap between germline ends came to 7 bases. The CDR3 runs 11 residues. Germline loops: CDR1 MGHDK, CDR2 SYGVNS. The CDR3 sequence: CARHTGNTIYF. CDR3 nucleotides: TGTGCCCGCCATACTGGAAACACCATATATTTT.